The sample holds one count of the clone carrying this TCR beta chain. Its antigen is not known. The protocol was immunoSEQ multiplex PCR, while the TCRdb copy is restricted to in-frame clones and leaves out a portion. The repertoire holds about 76,000 clones, with about 92% as singletons. The data were obtained in a study of T cell responses to AZD1222 COVID-19 vaccine. Overall study findings and caveats: Of the AZD1222 recipients, only 6 or 7 were seropositive at baseline.

This CDR3 is 14 amino acids long. From germline, CDR1 is SGDLS and CDR2 YYNGEE. Trimming at V came to 3 bases and at J to 7 bases, leaving 6 bases not matched to a gene. The sequenced sample was peripheral blood, obtained on day 0 of AZD1222 vaccination. The rearrangement links TRBV9 to TRBJ2-1; 8 nucleotides line up with TRBD2. The clonotype originates from an adult in good health. The CDR3 here is CASSGLASGNEQFF. CDR3 sequence (DNA): TGTGCCAGCAGCGGCCTAGCTAGCGGGAATGAGCAGTTCTTC.